Below are 9 T cell receptor beta chains sequenced from a single sample in a study of long-term antiretroviral therapy in people with HIV. Survey level was the resolution at which the v3.0 immunoSEQ assay ran. Method: immunoSEQ multiplex PCR; TCRdb's copy keeps in-frame clones and lacks some. Among tens of thousands of clones listed, around 84% were seen once. The material was unsorted PBMCs, obtained about 5.7 years after starting antiretroviral therapy. The receptors here all came from a man aged 25-45 years with HIV.

The chain is built from TRBV7-2 and TRBJ2-3; D not resolved. In germline, CDR1 is SGHTA, CDR2 FQGNSA. Deletions cut 2 bases from V and 0 bases from J, with 9 bases between. The CDR3 spans 15 residues. The CDR3 DNA sequence: TGTGCCAGCAGCTTATCCAGTACTAGCACAGATACGCAGTATTTT. This gives the protein CASSLSSTSTDTQYF.

The J gene is TRBJ1-6, the V gene TRBV30; no firm D call. Between the trimmed V and J ends, which lost 3 bases and 10 bases, there was a span of 22 bases. The CDR3 sequence is 16 residues long. Germline CDR1 and CDR2: GTSNPN and SVGIG (reference sequence). The CDR3 region is CAWSSSGKLTGSPLHF. The DNA of the CDR3 is TGTGCCTGGAGCTCTAGTGGGAAATTAACGGGATCACCCCTCCACTTT.

The genes are TRBV2 and TRBJ1-2; 7 bases fit TRBD1. Germline CDR1 SNHLY, CDR2 FYNNEI. The trim removed 0 bases at V and 4 bases at J, leaving 5 bases unmatched. CDR3 length equals 15 residues. The CDR3 here is CASSEADRPLYGYTF. CDR3 coding DNA: TGTGCCAGCAGTGAAGCGGACAGGCCTCTCTATGGCTACACCTTC.

This clone was detected only once. The V call is TRBV5-1, the J call TRBJ2-5; 7 nucleotides agree with TRBD1. Losses at the gene ends were 3 bases for V and 4 bases for J; bases not matched to a gene: 9. CDR3 length: 15 residues. The V gene's germline CDR1 is SGHRS and CDR2 YFSETQ. The CDR3: CASSYRGSPAETQYF. The CDR3 nucleotides are TGCGCCAGCAGCTACAGGGGCTCTCCCGCAGAGACCCAGTACTTC.

The chain carries TRBV6-5 and TRBJ2-1; tentatively, D is TRBD2 (6 bases). Per the germline V gene, CDR1 is MNHEY and CDR2 is SVGAGI. The CDR3 runs to 16 residues. The germline V and J ends were trimmed by 0 bases and 8 bases, with 17 bases remaining between them. The CDR3: CASSYSVRREQDEQFF. CDR3 nucleotides: TGTGCCAGCAGTTACTCCGTTAGGCGGGAACAGGATGAGCAGTTCTTC.

This chain connects TRBV10-3 to TRBJ2-2; TRBD2 agrees at 12 bases. V shed 6 bases, J shed 1 base, and the junction held 6 bases outside the gene matches. The CDR3 consists of 17 residues. Germline V gene data show CDR1 as ENHRY and CDR2 as SYGVKD. The CDR3, as DNA: TGTGCCATCAGACCTAGCGGGGGGGCCATGAACACCGGGGAGCTGTTTTTT. Encoded protein: CAIRPSGGAMNTGELFF.

The chain uses TRBV7-9 and TRBJ2-5, with 9 bases that match TRBD2. The CDR3 runs 15 residues. Germline V gene data show CDR1 as SEHNR and CDR2 as FQNEAQ (reference sequence). The ends lost 3 bases at V and 5 bases at J; junction bases unmatched: 7. The CDR3 reads CASSFWRGGWETQYF. The CDR3 DNA is TGTGCCAGCAGCTTTTGGCGGGGGGGCTGGGAGACCCAGTACTTC.

The chain recombines TRBV11-1 with TRBJ2-1; 11 nucleotides match TRBD2. The CDR3 runs to 15 residues. Germline-derived CDR1 and CDR2 are SGHAT and FQDESV (reference sequence). Trimming took 5 bases from V and 4 from J; bases not matched to a gene: 4. The CDR3 loop is CASSTTSGGYNEQFF. CDR3 nucleotide sequence: TGTGCCAGCAGCACCACTAGCGGGGGTTACAATGAGCAGTTCTTC.

CDR3 residues: CASSINPLDGSYNSPLHF. The CDR3 bases are TGTGCCAGTAGTATTAACCCGCTCGATGGCTCCTATAATTCACCCCTCCACTTT. The rearrangement joins TRBV19 to TRBJ1-6; D is unclear. Germline CDR1 LNHDA, CDR2 SQIVND (reference sequence). The V and J ends lost 3 bases and 0 bases respectively, with 15 bases between them. This CDR3 region has 18 residues.